Listed below are T cell receptor beta chains from one sample, sequenced in a study of blood T cells in healthy people across ages. TCRdb itself ran the 5' RACE reads through MiXCR, one entry per CDR3 protein. The table lists 780,000 or so distinct CDR3 sequences, roughly 56% of them singletons, with roughly 25% in the top ten. Sequenced sample: blood. The receptors here all came from a man in his forties in good health. Each CDR3 is given with its conserved first and last residue. Size is stated for part of the rows, as once, few or many counts, or as a class when the clone is expanded.

clone size	V gene	J gene	CDR3 protein
.	TRBV30	TRBJ1-4	CAWTGGGGDEKLFF
.	TRBV20-1	TRBJ1-3	CSAKPGQGNTIYF
.	TRBV24-1	TRBJ2-1	CATQSLGYEQFF
.	TRBV27	TRBJ1-1	CASRAQTGMNTEAFF
.	TRBV4-3	TRBJ1-2	CASSQDLGMDYGYTF
.	TRBV29-1	TRBJ2-3	CSVTQSSGGTDTQYF
.	TRBV5-5	TRBJ2-7	CASSLAGTGYEQYF
few	TRBV28	TRBJ1-1	CAASPQGLAEAFF
.	TRBV2	TRBJ1-1	CASSESWGGGEAFF
many	TRBV29-1	TRBJ1-1	CSVERENRNTEAFF
few	TRBV9	TRBJ2-1	CASSVPPNNNEQFF
few	TRBV29-1	TRBJ2-1	CSVDRGSGPSSYNEQFF
.	TRBV2	TRBJ2-6	CATKRGAGANVLTF
few	TRBV7-2	TRBJ2-1	CASGQGAGEQFF
.	TRBV2	TRBJ2-7	CASSSREQYF
few	TRBV24-1	TRBJ2-5	CATSGDRGSETQYF
.	TRBV4-1	TRBJ2-7	CASSLGGENAYEQYF
.	TRBV29-1	TRBJ1-4	CSGTIGTGNEKLFF
.	TRBV5-1	TRBJ1-1	CASSLRGQGAQRDTEAFF
.	TRBV12-3/TRBV12-4	TRBJ1-4	CASTYTGPNEKLFF
.	TRBV4-3	TRBJ2-1	CASSQDNYRPTRPYNEQFF
.	TRBV30	TRBJ1-2	CAWNSGYDGYTF
.	TRBV27	TRBJ2-2	CASSLLRAAGGLVGELFF
few	TRBV7-2	TRBJ2-7	CASSWDGTYGEQYF
.	TRBV29-1	TRBJ2-1	CSVEGGGYEQFF
.	TRBV29-1	TRBJ2-6	CSAGTGGPVLTF
.	TRBV11-2	TRBJ2-7	CASSYGTVYEQYF
.	TRBV28	TRBJ1-2	CASSRAPGGGLDGYTF
few	TRBV6-2/TRBV6-3	TRBJ2-3	CASSHGGPQYF
once	TRBV7-2	TRBJ2-3	CASSLKARLTDTQYF
few	TRBV20-1	TRBJ2-3	CSAIKSLRGRSSTDTQYF